Reported below is one T cell receptor beta chain. Trimming shortened V by 2 bases and J by 1 base, and 9 bases separated the two germline ends. Germline lookup yields CDR1 MNHEY and CDR2 SMNVEV (reference sequence). CDR3 length equals 14 residues. This record comes from a study of blood T cell repertoires in COVID-19. The data were produced by immunoSEQ multiplex PCR, yet TCRdb's version contains in-frame clones alone and is incomplete. This sample has some 180,000 clones, with 75% to 95% found just once. The source of this sequence is a man aged 50 to 59 with acute or convalescent COVID-19. The sample taken for sequencing was peripheral blood. The chain has TRBV27 and TRBJ2-7; a weak D match, TRBD1 (5 bases). The CDR3 DNA is TGTGCCAGCAGTTTAACGACAGCTTCCTACGAGCAGTACTTC. It yields the protein CASSLTTASYEQYF.